This TCR beta chain was sequenced in a study of OX40 agonist ivuxolimab in advanced cancers. Using immunoSEQ multiplex PCR, the repertoire was profiled, and TCRdb retains in-frame clones only, with some absent. The sample holds 70,000 to 85,000 clones, approximately 90% seen once. J gave up 5 bases and V 7 bases, and 10 bases lay outside the gene matches. The CDR3 runs 15 residues. Germline V gene lookup returns CDR1 SNHLY and CDR2 FYNNEI. The sample consisted of CD4+ or CD8+ T cells sorted from blood, taken in a trial of the OX40 agonist ivuxolimab. The chain combines TRBV2 with TRBJ2-3; 9 nucleotides align to TRBD1. The source is an adult with an advanced solid tumor such as melanoma, head and neck, liver or kidney cancer. DNA for the CDR3: TGTGCCAGCACTCCTTACAGGGGGCGTGAAGATACGCAGTATTTT. The encoded protein is CASTPYRGREDTQYF.